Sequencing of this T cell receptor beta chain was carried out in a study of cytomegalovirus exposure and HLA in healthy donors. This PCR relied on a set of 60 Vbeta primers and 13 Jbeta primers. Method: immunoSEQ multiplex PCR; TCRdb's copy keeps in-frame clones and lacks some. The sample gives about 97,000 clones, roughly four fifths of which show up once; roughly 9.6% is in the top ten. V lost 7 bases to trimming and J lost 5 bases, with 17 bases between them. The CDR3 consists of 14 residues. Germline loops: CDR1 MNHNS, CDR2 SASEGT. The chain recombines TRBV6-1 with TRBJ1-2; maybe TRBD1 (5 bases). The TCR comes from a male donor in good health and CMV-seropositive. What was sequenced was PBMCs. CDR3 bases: TGTGCCAGCACCGACAGACTGTTGCTTTATGGCTACACCTTC. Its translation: CASTDRLLLYGYTF.